What follows are 21 T cell receptor beta chains derived from one specimen sequenced in a study of blood T cell repertoires in COVID-19. Assay: immunoSEQ multiplex PCR; the TCRdb copy retains only in-frame clones and omits some. The sample carries about 130,000 clones, about four fifths recorded once. Sequenced sample: peripheral blood. The receptors were sampled from a woman between 50 and 59 years old with acute or convalescent COVID-19.

This clone occurred a few times. The chain is built from TRBV11-2 and TRBJ2-1; 7 nucleotides align to TRBD2. V shed 5 bases, J shed 8 bases, and the junction held 6 bases outside the gene matches. The V gene's germline CDR1 is SGHAT and CDR2 FQNNGV. The CDR3 covers 13 residues. This CDR3 reads CASSPGGWDEQFF. The CDR3, as DNA: TGTGCCAGCAGCCCCGGGGGGTGGGATGAGCAGTTCTTC.

The V call is TRBV20-1, the J call TRBJ2-4; the D gene is possibly TRBD1 (5 bases). Germline V gives CDR1 DFQATT, CDR2 SNEGSKA (reference sequence). This CDR3 contains 13 residues. The V end lost 3 bases, the J end lost 6 bases, and 12 bases lay between the germline ends. The CDR3 DNA reads as TGCAGTGCTAGTCAAGCTAGGGGAAACATTCAGTACTTC. This encodes CSASQARGNIQYF.

The rearrangement joins TRBV4-1 to TRBJ1-6; D is possibly TRBD1 (6 bases). The CDR3 extends over 18 amino acids. Germline CDR1 and CDR2: MGHRA and YSYEKL. V lost 0 bases and J lost 0, with 12 bases in between. The CDR3 DNA reads TGCGCCAGCAGCCAAGAAGTATCGGACAGCTCCTATAATTCACCCCTCCACTTT. As protein: CASSQEVSDSSYNSPLHF.

This clone showed up just a few times. V usage is TRBV7-8 and J usage is TRBJ1-4; D is undetermined. V lost 5 bases and J lost 4, with 14 bases in between. Germline-derived CDR1 and CDR2 are SGHVS and FQNEAQ. CDR3 length: 15 residues. Written as DNA, the CDR3 is TGTGCCAGCAGCCCGTGGTCCGGGAGTAATGAAAAACTGTTTTTT. It translates to CASSPWSGSNEKLFF.

The V gene is TRBV9, the J gene TRBJ2-2, with D possibly being TRBD2 (6 bases). Deletions cut 4 bases from V and 5 bases from J, with 9 bases between. Germline CDR1 and CDR2: SGDLS and YYNGEE. The CDR3 totals 13 residues. CDR3 in amino acids: CASSLGLTGELFF. The CDR3 DNA follows: TGTGCCAGCAGCCTCGGACTAACCGGGGAGCTGTTTTTT.

The V and J genes are TRBV12-5 and TRBJ2-3; 9 bases line up with TRBD2. Trimming removed 7 bases from V and 1 base from J; junction bases left unmatched: 9. The CDR3 sequence is 16 residues long. CDR1 is LGHNT, CDR2 FRNRAP, per germline. The CDR3 bases are TGTGCTAGTGCCCCCGGGGCTAGCGGGGGCACAGATACGCAGTATTTT. It is translated as CASAPGASGGTDTQYF.

The chain couples TRBV7-9 to TRBJ2-3, with 14 bases identical to TRBD2. This CDR3 region has 17 residues. The junction had 6 bases not matched to a gene; V was cut back by 4 bases and J by 3 bases. Germline CDR1 reads SEHNR; CDR2 reads FQNEAQ (reference sequence). The CDR3 sequence: CASSSRLAGGPTDTQYF. The CDR3, as DNA: TGTGCCAGCAGCTCCAGACTAGCGGGGGGGCCAACAGATACGCAGTATTTT. Based on the CDR3 plus reference TRBV7-9 and TRBJ2-3, the full variable domain is DTGVSQNPRHKITKRGQNVTFRCDPISEHNRLYWYRQTLGQGPEFLTYFQNEAQLEKSRLLSDRFSAERPKGSFSTLEIQRTEQGDSAMYLCASSSRLAGGPTDTQYFGPGTRLTVL.

This chain connects TRBV15 to TRBJ1-1, with TRBD1 as a possible D gene (5 bases). Germline CDR1 reads LNHNV; CDR2 reads YYDKDF (reference sequence). The length of the CDR3 is 15 residues. V lost 2 bases to trimming and J lost 7 bases, with 17 bases between them. The chain's CDR3 is CATSRSLGGGDEAFF. The DNA of the CDR3 is TGTGCCACCAGCAGATCCCTCGGCGGAGGGGATGAAGCTTTCTTT.

This clone was seen a single time. The rearrangement uses TRBV25-1 and TRBJ1-6; D uncertain. This CDR3 is 18 amino acids long. CDR1 and CDR2 from the germline V gene are MGHDK and SYGVNS. The V end lost 0 bases, the J end lost 0 bases, and 12 bases lay between the germline ends. The CDR3 DNA reads TGTGCCAGCAGTGAATATCCAGGAGGGAGCTCCTATAATTCACCCCTCCACTTT. This sequence encodes CASSEYPGGSSYNSPLHF.

This chain uses TRBV30 with TRBJ1-2; 7 nucleotides align to TRBD1. The CDR3 sequence is 14 residues long. The J segment lost 5 bases and the V segment lost 5 bases, leaving 11 bases of the junction unmatched. CDR1 and CDR2 from the germline V gene are GTSNPN and SVGIG (reference sequence). The CDR3 DNA follows: TGTGCCTGGCGACCGTTGACAGGGTCTTATGGCTACACCTTC. As protein: CAWRPLTGSYGYTF.

This chain connects TRBV7-8 to TRBJ2-1; 9 nucleotides align to TRBD1. CDR1 and CDR2 (germline): SGHVS, FQNEAQ. The CDR3 loop spans 15 amino acids. The V gene end was trimmed by 5 bases and the J gene end by 2 bases; junction bases not matched to a gene: 4. CDR3 protein: CASSAGTGTYNEQFF. The CDR3 DNA reads TGTGCCAGCAGCGCCGGGACAGGGACCTACAATGAGCAGTTCTTC.

The rearrangement links TRBV27 to TRBJ1-1, with D unclear. The CDR3 contains 13 residues. CDR1 and CDR2 (germline): MNHEY, SMNVEV (reference sequence). The V end lost 2 bases, the J end lost 3 bases, and 7 bases lay between the germline ends. CDR3 coding DNA: TGTGCCAGCAGTTTAATAAGAGACACTGAAGCTTTCTTT. Amino acids: CASSLIRDTEAFF.

The gene calls are TRBV3-1 (or the pseudogene TRBV3-2) and TRBJ2-2, with D unresolved. Germline values: CDR1 LGHDT, CDR2 YNNKEL (reference sequence). Trimming cost V 4 bases and J 1 base, with 10 bases left between them. The CDR3 runs 15 residues. The CDR3 DNA sequence: TGTGCCAGCAGCCTCTCCCCTAGGAACACCGGGGAGCTGTTTTTT. Its translation is CASSLSPRNTGELFF.

This clone was seen just once. The CDR3, as DNA: TGTGCCAGCAGACGCCGGGACAGGGTCGGCTATGGCTACACCTTC. It specifies CASRRRDRVGYGYTF. The chain carries TRBV6-5 and TRBJ1-2; 9 bases agree with TRBD1. V was pared by 6 bases and J by 4 bases, with 9 bases of the junction left unmatched. The germline CDR1 and CDR2 sequences are MNHEY and SVGAGI. The CDR3 is 15 amino acids.

The chain employs TRBV6-1 and TRBJ1-5; TRBD1 matches 7 bases. This CDR3 comprises 17 residues. Germline V gene data show CDR1 as MNHNS and CDR2 as SASEGT. V trimming: 0 bases; J trimming: 0 bases; junction bases outside the gene matches: 5. CDR3 coding DNA: TGTGCCAGCAGTGAAGCGGGGGACAGTTTTAGCAATCAGCCCCAGCATTTT. Translating it yields CASSEAGDSFSNQPQHF.

Here the CDR3 reads CASSFTDRPNTEAFF. For the CDR3, the DNA is TGTGCCAGCAGCTTTACCGACAGGCCGAACACTGAAGCTTTCTTT. The chain combines TRBV11-2 with TRBJ1-1, with a tentative D call TRBD1 (6 bases). The CDR3 spans 15 residues. Trimming removed 3 bases from V and 1 base from J, with 12 bases in between. Germline V gives CDR1 SGHAT, CDR2 FQNNGV.

V and J are TRBV9 and TRBJ1-3; possible D gene TRBD1, 5 bases. There are 15 residues in the CDR3. Germline V gene data show CDR1 as SGDLS and CDR2 as YYNGEE. The V end was cut by 0 bases, the J end by 8 bases, with 15 bases between. CDR3 coding DNA: TGTGCCAGCAGCGTAGCCACTGGGACTTCGGACACCATATATTTT. Translation gives CASSVATGTSDTIYF.

This chain connects TRBV3-1 (or the pseudogene TRBV3-2) to TRBJ1-1; D might be TRBD1 (6 bases). The germline CDR1 and CDR2 sequences are LGHDT and YNNKEL (reference sequence). This CDR3 is built from 14 residues. V lost 0 bases, J lost 7 bases, and 12 bases lay in between. CDR3 DNA sequence: TGTGCCAGCAGCCAAGAGGGACCGGGACATGAAGCTTTCTTT. This sequence encodes CASSQEGPGHEAFF.

The rearrangement joins TRBV6-5 to TRBJ2-1; TRBD2 agrees at 8 bases. J lost 5 bases, V lost 2 bases, and 8 bases had no gene match. Germline-derived CDR1 and CDR2 are MNHEY and SVGAGI. The length of the CDR3 is 16 residues. This chain's CDR3 is CASSYRGLAPDNEQFF. In nucleotides, the CDR3 is TGTGCCAGCAGTTACCGCGGACTAGCACCAGACAATGAGCAGTTCTTC.

This chain links TRBV4-2 with TRBJ2-1; 8 nucleotides align to TRBD2. J lost 3 bases, V lost 1 base, and 8 bases had no gene match. Looked up from germline, CDR1 is LGHNA and CDR2 is YNFKEQ. The CDR3 is 17 residues long. The CDR3 spells CASSQGAGAGGYNEQFF. For the CDR3, the DNA is TGTGCCAGCAGCCAAGGCGCGGGTGCGGGGGGCTACAATGAGCAGTTCTTC.

The CDR3 DNA follows: TGTGCCAGCTCACCAGCGGGGTCAGACCGAGACTACAATGAGCAGTTCTTC. It is translated as CASSPAGSDRDYNEQFF. This rearrangement joins TRBV18 to TRBJ2-1; possible D gene TRBD2, 6 bases. V was clipped by 2 bases and J by 3 bases, with 17 bases between them. The V gene's germline CDR1 is KGHSH and CDR2 LQKENI. The CDR3 spans 17 residues.